Listed here are 23 T cell receptor beta chains from one sample, sequenced in a study of identical twins. TCRdb fed the 5' RACE reads into MiXCR, producing one record per CDR3 protein. The sample has roughly 770,000 distinct CDR3 sequences, roughly 18% seen once. This sample also appeared in a second study, on T cells expressing NK-cell markers.

The sequenced material came from PBMCs. These TCRs come from a woman under 30 in good health.

This clonotype was counted many times. This rearrangement joins TRBV27 to TRBJ2-7; 10 bases map to TRBD1. The CDR3 length is 13 residues. The germline gives CDR1 MNHEY, CDR2 SMNVEV (reference sequence). With V trimmed by 5 bases and J by 3 bases, 1 base remained unmatched. The CDR3 here is CASSRDRGYEQYF. CDR3 sequence (DNA): TGTGCCAGCAGTCGGGACAGGGGCTACGAGCAGTACTTC.

V and J are TRBV7-6 and TRBJ2-7; 8 bases map to TRBD1. With 5 bases clipped from V and 6 bases from J, the junction kept 12 bases outside the gene matches. The CDR3 is 15 amino acids. Germline V gives CDR1 SGHVS, CDR2 FNYEAQ. The CDR3 nucleotides are TGTGCCAGCAGCAAAGCAGGGGGCACGCCCTCCGAGCAGTACTTC. This codes for CASSKAGGTPSEQYF.

In nucleotides, the CDR3 is TGCGCCAGCAGCCCAACCAAGAACACTGAAGCTTTCTTT. Translated, it gives CASSPTKNTEAFF. The rearrangement links TRBV5-1 to TRBJ1-1; unclear D gene. CDR3 length: 13 amino acids. Trimming left V 4 bases short and J 1 base short, with 8 bases between. Per the germline V gene, CDR1 is SGHRS and CDR2 is YFSETQ.

The chain has TRBV29-1 and TRBJ2-1, with D uncertain. The CDR3 runs 12 residues. V lost 7 bases to trimming and J lost 7 bases, with 14 bases between them. Germline V gene data show CDR1 as SQVTM and CDR2 as ANQGSEA. The CDR3 nucleotides are TGCAGCGGCCGGGCCCTGTGGAATGAGCAGTTCTTC. Translation gives CSGRALWNEQFF.

V is TRBV20-1 and J is TRBJ1-1; maybe TRBD1 (6 bases). The germline V and J ends were trimmed by 1 base and 8 bases, with 32 bases remaining between them. The CDR3 length is 19 residues. Per the germline V gene, CDR1 is DFQATT and CDR2 is SNEGSKA (reference sequence). Here the CDR3 reads CSARALNGGTLLTSLEAFF. DNA of the CDR3: TGCAGTGCTAGAGCGTTAAATGGGGGCACACTTCTGACAAGTCTGGAAGCTTTCTTT.

This clonotype was seen many times. J is TRBJ2-3 and V is TRBV20-1, with 12 bases matching TRBD2. Germline CDR1 reads DFQATT; CDR2 reads SNEGSKA (reference sequence). This CDR3 spans 15 amino acids. Unmatched junction bases numbered 11, after V lost 6 bases and J lost 7 bases. DNA for the CDR3: TGCAGTGCGAGGACTAGCGGGATGGGGTTTCATACGCAGTATTTT. This sequence encodes CSARTSGMGFHTQYF.

The chain joins TRBV10-3 to TRBJ2-7; 12 bases align to TRBD1. CDR3 length: 15 residues. V shed 10 bases and J 4 bases; nucleotides not matched to a gene: 11. The germline gives CDR1 ENHRY, CDR2 SYGVKD. The CDR3 DNA is TGTGCCACCGGAATGGGACAGGGGGCAGGGTACGAGCAGTACTTC. Residues: CATGMGQGAGYEQYF.

The chain employs TRBV4-2 and TRBJ2-1, with TRBD2 identical over 10 bases. This CDR3 has 17 amino acids. CDR1 and CDR2 (germline): LGHNA, YNFKEQ. Trimming took 4 bases from V and 3 from J; bases not matched to a gene: 9. CDR3 DNA: TGTGCCAGCAGCCCCAACCTAGCGGGGGTTATCTACAATGAGCAGTTCTTC. Translated: CASSPNLAGVIYNEQFF.

V usage is TRBV12-3 or TRBV12-4 and J usage is TRBJ2-1, with D possibly being TRBD1 or TRBD2 (6 bases each). The CDR3 sequence is 16 residues long. Trimming removed 6 bases at V and 1 base at J, with 16 bases between. DNA for the CDR3: TGTGCCAGCAGCCGGGGGCGGGACACTTCCTACAATGAGCAGTTCTTC. Translating it yields CASSRGRDTSYNEQFF.

Only a few counts were recorded for this clonotype. This chain joins TRBV7-2 and TRBJ2-1; 8 bases line up with TRBD2. Trimming at V came to 5 bases and at J to 8 bases, leaving 8 bases not matched to a gene. The germline CDR1 and CDR2 sequences are SGHTA and FQGNSA. CDR3 length: 14 residues. The CDR3 DNA is TGTGCCAGCAGCACCGGGACTAGTTTATATGAGCAGTTCTTC. This sequence encodes CASSTGTSLYEQFF.

This clonotype has a handful of counts. The CDR3 loop reads CSASGENQPQHF. DNA for the CDR3: TGCAGTGCTTCCGGGGAAAATCAGCCCCAGCATTTT. The chain joins TRBV20-1 to TRBJ1-5; no clear D. This CDR3 is 12 amino acids long. Germline CDR1 and CDR2: DFQATT and SNEGSKA (reference sequence). Trimming shortened V by 5 bases and J by 4 bases, and 9 bases separated the two germline ends.

This clonotype was observed a handful of times. The rearrangement joins TRBV27 to TRBJ2-3, with TRBD2 identical over 10 bases. CDR1 is MNHEY and CDR2 is SMNVEV in the germline V gene (reference sequence). V lost 8 bases, J lost 4 bases, and 9 bases stayed unmatched. The CDR3 covers 15 residues. The CDR3 bases are TGTGCCAGCCCGGTGGCTAGCGGGAGTGCAGATACGCAGTATTTT. This translates into CASPVASGSADTQYF.

This clonotype was recorded a few times. CDR3: CATSREDYYEQYF. CDR3 sequence (DNA): TGTGCCACCAGCAGGGAAGACTACTACGAGCAGTACTTC. The chain uses TRBV15 and TRBJ2-7; D is possibly TRBD2 (5 bases). Trimming pared 3 bases from V and 3 bases from J, leaving 9 bases between. CDR3 length: 13 residues. The germline gives CDR1 LNHNV, CDR2 YYDKDF (reference sequence).

This clonotype was seen a handful of times. This chain uses TRBV5-4 with TRBJ2-3; D unresolved. V lost 0 bases and J lost 2, with 7 bases in between. CDR1 SGHNT and CDR2 YYREEE come from the germline V gene (reference sequence). The CDR3 length is 14 residues. This CDR3 is CASSLGTFTDTQYF. CDR3 nucleotide sequence: TGTGCCAGCAGCTTGGGGACCTTCACAGATACGCAGTATTTT.

V is TRBV7-9 and J is TRBJ1-4; no firm D call. CDR1 SEHNR and CDR2 FQNEAQ come from the germline V gene (reference sequence). The CDR3 contains 14 residues. The V and J ends lost 5 bases and 8 bases respectively, with 15 bases between them. CDR3 sequence: CASSRRGKEEKLFF. CDR3 bases: TGTGCCAGCAGCCGCCGGGGAAAGGAAGAAAAACTGTTTTTT.

This clonotype was counted a few times. The chain couples TRBV6-5 to TRBJ2-7; D is perhaps TRBD2 (5 bases). The CDR3 has 15 amino acids. Trimming stripped 2 bases from V and 4 bases from J, with 15 bases between. Germline V lookup: CDR1 MNHEY, CDR2 SVGAGI. This chain's CDR3 is CASSYAGRGPYEQYF. The CDR3 coding sequence is TGTGCCAGCAGTTACGCCGGACGAGGGCCTTACGAGCAGTACTTC.

The chain joins TRBV10-3 to TRBJ1-1; no firm D call. Per the germline V gene, CDR1 is ENHRY and CDR2 is SYGVKD. The CDR3 totals 13 residues. V dropped 10 bases and J dropped 0 bases, with 12 bases sitting between them. CDR3 sequence: CASEAGLNTEAFF. The DNA of the CDR3 is TGTGCCAGCGAAGCTGGCCTGAACACTGAAGCTTTCTTT.

There are a few counts of this clonotype. This chain uses TRBV20-1 with TRBJ2-1, with D unresolved. With 0 bases removed from V and 8 bases from J, the gap between germline ends came to 8 bases. The CDR3 is 12 residues long. Germline CDR1 reads DFQATT; CDR2 reads SNEGSKA (reference sequence). Written as DNA, the CDR3 is TGCAGTGCTAGAGATAGGGAAGATGAGCAGTTCTTC. Amino acids: CSARDREDEQFF.

The sample holds a few counts of this clonotype. The chain uses TRBV7-9 and TRBJ1-5; D not resolved. The germline CDR1 and CDR2 sequences are SEHNR and FQNEAQ (reference sequence). The V gene lost 1 base and the J gene lost 3 bases, with 7 bases spanning the gap. The CDR3 length is 14 residues. The CDR3 is CASSLDSFNQPQHF. The CDR3 nucleotides are TGTGCCAGCAGCTTAGACAGCTTCAATCAGCCCCAGCATTTT.

This clonotype was seen more than once but under ten times. The rearrangement uses TRBV6-5 and TRBJ1-4; D gene unclear. Trimming cost V 0 bases and J 3 bases, with 8 bases left between them. CDR1 and CDR2 from the germline V gene are MNHEY and SVGAGI. CDR3 length: 15 amino acids. This chain's CDR3 is CASSYSRTPNEKLFF. The DNA for the CDR3 is TGTGCCAGCAGTTACTCTAGGACCCCTAATGAAAAACTGTTTTTT.

This clonotype was detected a few times. The V and J genes are TRBV12-3 or TRBV12-4 and TRBJ2-7; D possibly uses TRBD1 or TRBD2 (5 bases each). The CDR3 has 14 amino acids. The V gene lost 3 bases and the J gene lost 0 bases, with 9 bases spanning the gap. In nucleotides, the CDR3 is TGTGCCAGCAGTTTGGGGGAGTTCTCCTACGAGCAGTACTTC. This codes for CASSLGEFSYEQYF.

V usage is TRBV14 and J usage is TRBJ2-1; D is ambiguous. Looked up from germline, CDR1 is SGHDN and CDR2 is FVKESK. Trimming cost V 4 bases and J 5 bases, with 12 bases left between them. The CDR3 sequence is 14 residues long. CDR3 loop: CASSRHNTDNEQFF. CDR3 nucleotide sequence: TGTGCCAGCAGCCGGCACAACACGGACAATGAGCAGTTCTTC.

This clonotype appeared many times. The chain combines TRBV5-1 with TRBJ1-1; the D gene is possibly TRBD1 (6 bases). CDR1 SGHRS and CDR2 YFSETQ come from the germline V gene. The CDR3 sequence is 14 residues long. Trimming took 7 bases from V and 1 from J, leaving 14 bases between them. The CDR3 here is CASGSGGANTEAFF. The CDR3, as DNA: TGCGCCAGCGGCTCCGGGGGGGCGAACACTGAAGCTTTCTTT.